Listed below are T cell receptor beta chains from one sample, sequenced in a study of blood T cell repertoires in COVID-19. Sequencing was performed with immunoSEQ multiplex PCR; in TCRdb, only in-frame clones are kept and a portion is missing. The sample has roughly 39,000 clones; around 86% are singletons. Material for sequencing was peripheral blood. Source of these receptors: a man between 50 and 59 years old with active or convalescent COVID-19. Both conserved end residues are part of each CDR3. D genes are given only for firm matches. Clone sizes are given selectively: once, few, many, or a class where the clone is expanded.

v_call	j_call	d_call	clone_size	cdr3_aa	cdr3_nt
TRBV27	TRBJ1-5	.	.	CASSQGYGNQPQHF	TGTGCCAGCAGCCAGGGGTATGGCAATCAGCCCCAGCATTTT
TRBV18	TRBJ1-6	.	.	CASSPVFSQGNNSPLHF	TGTGCCAGCTCACCAGTTTTTTCACAGGGAAATAATTCACCCCTCCACTTT
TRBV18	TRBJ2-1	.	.	CASSPPRSSYNEQFF	TGTGCCAGCTCACCCCCCCGGAGCTCCTACAATGAGCAGTTCTTC
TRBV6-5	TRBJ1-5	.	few	CASRGGGADNQPQHF	TGTGCCAGCAGGGGTGGAGGGGCGGACAATCAGCCCCAGCATTTT
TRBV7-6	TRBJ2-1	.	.	CASSLESGFGYNEQFF	TGTGCCAGCAGCTTAGAGAGCGGATTCGGGTACAATGAGCAGTTCTTC
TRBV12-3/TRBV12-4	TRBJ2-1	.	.	CASSLHSTNEQFF	TGTGCCAGCAGTTTACACTCCACCAATGAGCAGTTCTTC
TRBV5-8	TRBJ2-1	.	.	CASSLPRAYNEQFF	TGTGCCAGCAGCTTGCCCAGGGCTTACAATGAGCAGTTCTTC
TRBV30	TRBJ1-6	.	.	CAYTGILGSPLHF	TGTGCCTACACCGGGATTCTCGGTTCACCCCTCCACTTT
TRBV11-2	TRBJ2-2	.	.	CASSFSGDTGELFF	TGTGCCAGCAGCTTCTCAGGGGACACCGGGGAGCTGTTTTTT
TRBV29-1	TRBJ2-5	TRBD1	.	CSVEGQLQETQYF	TGCAGCGTTGAGGGACAGCTTCAAGAGACCCAGTACTTC
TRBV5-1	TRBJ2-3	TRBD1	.	CASSLYETGETDTQYF	TGCGCCAGCAGCTTGTATGAGACAGGGGAGACAGATACGCAGTATTTT
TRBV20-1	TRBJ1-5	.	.	CSASARGLLLPKYSNQPQHF	TGCAGTGCTAGTGCTCGGGGTCTTCTGCTTCCCAAATATAGCAATCAGCCCCAGCATTTT
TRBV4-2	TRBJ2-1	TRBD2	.	CASSRGGYNEQFF	TGTGCCAGCAGCCGCGGGGGGTACAATGAGCAGTTCTTC
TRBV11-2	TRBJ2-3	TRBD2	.	CASSRLAGGPSDTQYF	TGTGCCAGCAGCCGACTAGCGGGGGGGCCTTCAGATACGCAGTATTTT
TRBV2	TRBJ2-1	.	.	CASSEHRTAYNEQFF	TGTGCCAGCAGTGAACACCGGACAGCCTACAATGAGCAGTTCTTC
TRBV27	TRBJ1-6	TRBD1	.	CASSLRGQGGLYNSPLHF	TGTGCCAGCAGTTTACGTGGACAGGGAGGTCTCTATAATTCACCCCTCCACTTT
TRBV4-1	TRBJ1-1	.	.	CASSQVQGMGAFF	TGCGCCAGCAGCCAAGTTCAGGGCATGGGAGCTTTCTTT
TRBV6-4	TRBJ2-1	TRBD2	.	CASSETSGLLNEQFF	TGTGCCAGCAGTGAGACTAGCGGGTTATTGAATGAGCAGTTCTTC
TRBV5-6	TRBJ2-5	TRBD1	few	CASSSDRGTGWETQYF	TGTGCCAGCAGCTCCGATCGCGGGACAGGGTGGGAGACCCAGTACTTC
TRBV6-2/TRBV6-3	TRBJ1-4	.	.	CASSPPRERDGNEKLFF	TGTGCCAGCAGTCCCCCGAGGGAGCGGGACGGTAATGAAAAACTGTTTTTT
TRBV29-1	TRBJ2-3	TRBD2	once	CSVEKNYPSGDSTDTQYF	TGCAGCGTTGAAAAGAACTATCCTAGCGGGGACAGCACAGATACGCAGTATTTT
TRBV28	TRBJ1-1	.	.	CASSPPNGELNTEAFF	TGTGCCAGCAGTCCACCCAACGGGGAGTTGAACACTGAAGCTTTCTTT
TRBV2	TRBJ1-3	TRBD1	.	CASRVGQGGVSGNTIYF	TGTGCCAGCAGAGTCGGACAGGGAGGGGTCTCTGGAAACACCATATATTTT
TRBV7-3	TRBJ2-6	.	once	CASSLASSGANVLTF	TGTGCCAGCAGCTTAGCTAGCTCTGGGGCCAACGTCCTGACTTTC
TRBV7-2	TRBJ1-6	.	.	CASSLAFPGATNSPLHF	TGTGCCAGCAGCTTAGCGTTCCCAGGGGCGACTAATTCACCCCTCCACTTT
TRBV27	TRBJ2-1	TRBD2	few	CASSLFSGREGFF	TGTGCCAGCAGTTTATTTAGCGGGAGGGAGGGGTTCTTC
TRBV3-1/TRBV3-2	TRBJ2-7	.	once	CASSQVLGHRAYEQYF	TGTGCCAGCAGCCAAGTTTTGGGGCATAGGGCCTACGAGCAGTACTTC
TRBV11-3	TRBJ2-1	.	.	CASSHGSSYNEQFF	TGTGCCAGCAGCCACGGGAGCTCCTACAATGAGCAGTTCTTC